The clone carrying this TCR beta chain rates as medium-sized. In the study's own analysis: The authors estimated nucleated cell counts from reference gene primer amplification. The table came from immunoSEQ multiplex PCR; TCRdb's copy has only in-frame clones and leaves some out. That table supplies the V and J calls and clone size; D and trimming were determined from the DNA. Here the sample spans about 130,000 clones, approximately 74% being singletons. The data originate from a study of blood T cell repertoires in COVID-19. Study at large: Whether acute or convalescent, the COVID-19 samples came from the United States, Italy and Spain. In each case, the material was cDNA or gDNA derived from T cells, B-cell-depleted T cells, or PBMCs.

V lost 1 base and J lost 7; bases outside the gene matches: 5. The CDR3 has 15 amino acids. Per the germline V gene, CDR1 is LGHDT and CDR2 is YNNKEL (reference sequence). The rearrangement joins TRBV3-1 (or the pseudogene TRBV3-2) to TRBJ2-1, with 9 bases that match TRBD2. Sequenced input: peripheral blood. This clonotype was sampled from a man aged 55 to 70 with acute or convalescent COVID-19. The CDR3: CASSQASGGRNEQFF. The CDR3 DNA reads TGTGCCAGCAGCCAAGCCAGCGGGGGGAGAAATGAGCAGTTCTTC.